This T cell receptor beta chain is drawn from a study of cytomegalovirus exposure and HLA in healthy donors. The trim removed 0 bases at V and 6 bases at J, leaving 8 bases unmatched. Germline values: CDR1 LNHNV, CDR2 YYDKDF (reference sequence). The CDR3 runs to 15 residues. This PCR relied on a set of 60 Vbeta primers and 13 Jbeta primers. Clones were sequenced by immunoSEQ multiplex PCR, and TCRdb holds only the in-frame ones, with some missing. The table includes 200,000 to 250,000 clones, more than 70% detected once. Sequencing input: PBMCs. This sequence was found in a human donor in good health. The chain uses TRBV15 and TRBJ2-7; 7 bases are a match to TRBD2. DNA of the CDR3: TGTGCCACCAGCAGAGATCGGACTAGTCGATCCGAGCAGTACTTC. Its protein is CATSRDRTSRSEQYF.